Shown below are 28 T cell receptor beta chains from a single sample sequenced in a study of response to subunit inactivated influenza vaccine. In TCRdb, the RT-PCR reads were re-called with MiXCR into one record per CDR3 protein. Of 630,000 or so distinct CDR3 sequences in the sample, about 15% were seen once. The starting material was PBMCs from blood, obtained approximately 13 days after vaccination. Receptors were obtained from a man aged 45-65 years who received an inactivated influenza vaccine.

CDR3 DNA: TGTGCCAGCAGCCTCCTGGTGTGGGACAATGAGCAGTTCTTC. Amino acid sequence: CASSLLVWDNEQFF. The chain joins TRBV14 to TRBJ2-1; D unclear. Per germline, CDR1 SGHDN and CDR2 FVKESK. The CDR3 is made up of 14 amino acids. V lost 4 bases and J lost 5, with 12 bases in between.

The chain has TRBV20-1 and TRBJ1-3; D gene unclear. Germline lookup yields CDR1 DFQATT and CDR2 SNEGSKA (reference sequence). The CDR3 length is 16 residues. Trimming removed 3 bases at V and 0 bases at J, with 15 bases between. The CDR3 sequence: CSASAQLAASGNTIYF. The CDR3 DNA reads as TGCAGTGCTAGCGCCCAGTTGGCAGCCTCTGGAAACACCATATATTTT.

This clonotype has a handful of counts. V is TRBV20-1 and J is TRBJ1-3, with a weak D call TRBD1 (5 bases). The CDR3 consists of 12 residues. V was shortened by 4 bases and J by 4 bases, with 8 bases between the two germline ends. The germline V gene encodes CDR1 DFQATT and CDR2 SNEGSKA (reference sequence). In DNA, the CDR3 is TGCAGTGCTACAGGGTTAGGAAACACCATATATTTT. Protein: CSATGLGNTIYF.

The chain carries TRBV10-3 and TRBJ2-1; 10 nucleotides match TRBD2. The CDR3 has 20 residues. Germline CDR1 is ENHRY and CDR2 is SYGVKD. With 6 bases clipped from V and 8 bases from J, the junction kept 25 bases outside the gene matches. In DNA, the CDR3 is TGTGCCATCAGGGAGACGCTAACTCTAGCGGGAGCAAGGTTCGGGGATGAGCAGTTCTTC. As protein: CAIRETLTLAGARFGDEQFF.

The V call is TRBV3-1, the J call TRBJ2-7; 11 nucleotides line up with TRBD1. This CDR3 has 16 amino acids. CDR1 is LGHDT and CDR2 is YNNKEL in the germline V gene (reference sequence). The V segment lost 1 base and the J segment 3 bases; nucleotides outside the gene matches: 5. DNA for the CDR3: TGTGCCAGCAGCCAAGGCCGGACAGGGGGCTACTACGAGCAGTACTTC. Protein sequence: CASSQGRTGGYYEQYF.

The J gene is TRBJ1-4, the V gene TRBV5-5; no firm D call. The CDR3 has 13 residues. Trimming took off 0 bases at V and 3 bases at J, with 3 bases between the two ends. CDR1 and CDR2 (germline): SGHKS, YYEKEE (reference sequence). The CDR3 nucleotides read TGTGCCAGCAGCTTGGCTCCTAATGAAAAACTGTTTTTT. Translated, it gives CASSLAPNEKLFF.

The chain couples TRBV6-4 to TRBJ2-2; no firm D call. In germline, CDR1 is MRHNA, CDR2 SNTAGT. The CDR3 length is 13 residues. Trimming cost V 2 bases and J 6 bases, with 7 bases left between them. Written as DNA, the CDR3 is TGTGCCAGCAGTGACCGAGACGCCGGGGAGCTGTTTTTT. Protein sequence: CASSDRDAGELFF.

V and J are TRBV7-2 and TRBJ2-7; D unclear. V gave up 4 bases and J gave up 1 base, with 8 bases separating them. Per germline, CDR1 SGHTA and CDR2 FQGNSA. This CDR3 is built from 13 residues. CDR3 region: CASSSARSYEQYF. CDR3 DNA sequence: TGTGCCAGCAGCTCGGCTAGATCCTACGAGCAGTACTTC.

The chain is built from TRBV27 and TRBJ1-2; 7 bases match TRBD1. The CDR3 sequence is 13 residues long. Trimming removed 6 bases from V and 7 bases from J; junction bases left unmatched: 8. The V gene's germline CDR1 is MNHEY and CDR2 SMNVEV (reference sequence). CDR3 sequence (DNA): TGTGCCAGCAGGAAACAGGGGTTGCTTGGCTACACCTTC. Amino acid sequence: CASRKQGLLGYTF.

The gene calls are TRBV3-1 and TRBJ1-2; D gene uncertain. Trimming stripped 1 base from V and 14 bases from J, with 11 bases between. The CDR3 has 11 residues. Germline assignment: CDR1 LGHDT and CDR2 YNNKEL (reference sequence). CDR3 protein: CASSQVGSWTF. The CDR3 DNA reads TGTGCCAGCAGCCAAGTAGGGTCCTGGACCTTC. Based on the CDR3 plus reference TRBV3-1 and TRBJ1-2, the full variable domain is DTAVSQTPKYLVTQMGNDKSIKCEQNLGHDTMYWYKQDSKKFLKIMFSYNNKELIINETVPNRFSPKSPDKAHLNLHINSLELGDSAVYFCASSQVGSWTFGSGTRLTVV.

The chain carries TRBV3-1 and TRBJ1-6, with D possibly being TRBD1 (5 bases). The V gene's germline CDR1 is LGHDT and CDR2 YNNKEL (reference sequence). V lost 4 bases, J lost 6 bases, and 7 bases lay in between. This CDR3 comprises 13 residues. The CDR3 sequence: CASSRDRNSPLHF. DNA of the CDR3: TGTGCCAGCAGCCGGGACCGTAATTCACCCCTCCACTTT.

This chain connects TRBV3-1 to TRBJ2-5; D tentatively fits TRBD1 or TRBD2 (5 bases each). Germline V gives CDR1 LGHDT, CDR2 YNNKEL (reference sequence). The length of the CDR3 is 13 residues. Between the trimmed V and J ends, which lost 4 bases and 7 bases, there was a span of 13 bases. The CDR3: CASSLRIGGTQYF. Written as DNA, the CDR3 is TGTGCCAGCAGCCTTAGGATTGGGGGGACCCAGTACTTC.

This clonotype was detected only a few times. The V call is TRBV7-2, the J call TRBJ1-6; the D is unclear. V was clipped by 5 bases and J by 10 bases, with 9 bases between them. Per the germline V gene, CDR1 is SGHTA and CDR2 is FQGNSA. This CDR3 has 12 residues. The CDR3 spells CASSHYRSPLHF. The CDR3 DNA is TGTGCCAGCAGCCATTATAGGTCACCCCTCCACTTT.

This clonotype was counted ten times or more. This rearrangement joins TRBV7-8 to TRBJ2-5, with TRBD2 identical over 14 bases. V lost 3 bases, J lost 3 bases, and 3 bases stayed unmatched. CDR1 is SGHVS and CDR2 is FQNEAQ in the germline V gene. CDR3 length: 16 residues. The CDR3 loop is CASSLTSGGAKETQYF. The CDR3 bases are TGTGCCAGCAGCTTGACTAGCGGGGGGGCTAAAGAGACCCAGTACTTC.

The J gene is TRBJ1-2, the V gene TRBV5-1, with a tentative D call TRBD1 (5 bases). The CDR3 runs to 14 residues. Germline V gene sequence: CDR1 SGHRS, CDR2 YFSETQ. The germline V and J ends were trimmed by 4 bases and 0 bases, with 10 bases remaining between them. The CDR3 DNA sequence: TGCGCCAGCAGCGAAGACAGTCCTAACTATGGCTACACCTTC. It specifies CASSEDSPNYGYTF.

This clonotype was observed at least ten times. The genes are TRBV19 and TRBJ2-1, with D perhaps matching TRBD2 (5 bases). Germline CDR1 and CDR2: LNHDA and SQIVND (reference sequence). Trimming took off 9 bases at V and 3 bases at J, with 12 bases between the two ends. The CDR3 is made up of 13 amino acids. The CDR3 DNA follows: TGTGCCAGCAGCCCTCGGGGCTACAATGAGCAGTTCTTC. Its translation: CASSPRGYNEQFF.

This clonotype was picked up a small number of times. The chain couples TRBV6-1 to TRBJ2-7; TRBD2 might be the D (5 bases). Germline assignment: CDR1 MNHNS and CDR2 SASEGT. Trimming cost V 5 bases and J 4 bases, with 6 bases left between them. The CDR3 spans 11 residues. CDR3 region: CASSRRYEQYF. DNA for the CDR3: TGTGCCAGCAGTCGGAGGTACGAGCAGTACTTC.

This clonotype was found a few times. The chain recombines TRBV27 with TRBJ2-1, with 11 bases that match TRBD1. With V trimmed by 3 bases and J by 9 bases, 10 bases remained unmatched. There are 16 residues in the CDR3. Germline CDR1 reads MNHEY; CDR2 reads SMNVEV (reference sequence). CDR3 amino acids: CASSFAPGTGGSEQFF. In nucleotides, the CDR3 is TGTGCCAGCAGTTTCGCCCCCGGGACAGGGGGTTCTGAGCAGTTCTTC.

This clonotype occurred a few times. The chain is built from TRBV20-1 and TRBJ2-4, with a possible D match to TRBD2 (6 bases). The germline V and J ends were trimmed by 3 bases and 6 bases, with 12 bases remaining between them. The V gene's germline CDR1 is DFQATT and CDR2 SNEGSKA (reference sequence). This CDR3 spans 13 amino acids. CDR3 loop: CSARESSGNIQYF. CDR3 nucleotides: TGCAGTGCTAGGGAGAGTAGCGGAAACATTCAGTACTTC.

The genes are TRBV12-3 or TRBV12-4 and TRBJ2-2; perhaps TRBD2 as D (6 bases). Trimming removed 4 bases at V and 1 base at J, with 16 bases between. The CDR3 sequence is 17 residues long. The CDR3 protein is CASSSTGVGKNTGELFF. In DNA form, the CDR3 reads TGTGCCAGCAGTTCCACGGGAGTTGGGAAGAACACCGGGGAGCTGTTTTTT.

This clonotype turned up a few times. In nucleotides, the CDR3 is TGTGCCAGCAGCAGAAATAGCGGGAGAAGGGATACGCAGTATTTT. This codes for CASSRNSGRRDTQYF. This rearrangement joins TRBV7-2 to TRBJ2-3, with 9 nucleotides matching TRBD2. Per the germline V gene, CDR1 is SGHTA and CDR2 is FQGNSA. This CDR3 region has 15 residues. Germline trimming cut 5 bases from V and 6 bases from J; bases unmatched to any gene: 9.

The chain uses TRBV30 and TRBJ2-1; D possibly uses TRBD1 or TRBD2 (6 bases each). This CDR3 has 12 residues. Germline V gene data show CDR1 as GTSNPN and CDR2 as SVGIG (reference sequence). Trimming took off 2 bases at V and 8 bases at J, with 10 bases between the two ends. This chain's CDR3 is CAWSIRGHEQFF. The CDR3 DNA reads as TGTGCCTGGAGTATCCGGGGGCATGAGCAGTTCTTC.

There are a few counts of this clonotype. The CDR3 is CAISEPQRGLMNTEAFF. DNA for the CDR3: TGTGCCATCAGTGAGCCCCAACGGGGCCTCATGAACACTGAAGCTTTCTTT. V is TRBV10-3 and J is TRBJ1-1; D is possibly TRBD1 (5 bases). The CDR3 has 17 residues. V was shortened by 2 bases and J by 0 bases, with 16 bases between the two germline ends. Germline values: CDR1 ENHRY, CDR2 SYGVKD.

V is TRBV5-1 and J is TRBJ2-7; 16 bases fit TRBD2. Germline assignment: CDR1 SGHRS and CDR2 YFSETQ. The CDR3 is made up of 16 amino acids. V shed 4 bases, J shed 2 bases, and the junction held 3 bases outside the gene matches. The CDR3 loop is CASSPGLAGGPYEQYF. The CDR3 DNA reads TGCGCCAGCAGCCCGGGACTAGCGGGGGGGCCCTACGAGCAGTACTTC.

The CDR3 loop reads CASSFRESLNEQFF. Written as DNA, the CDR3 is TGTGCCAGCAGCTTTCGGGAGAGTCTCAATGAGCAGTTCTTC. V gene TRBV11-2 combines with J gene TRBJ2-1, with a tentative D call TRBD2 (6 bases). Germline CDR1 is SGHAT and CDR2 is FQNNGV. CDR3 length equals 14 residues. The ends were cut back, 3 bases at V and 6 bases at J, with 12 bases in the middle.

V is TRBV7-2 and J is TRBJ2-7, with TRBD2 matching 9 bases. The V gene's germline CDR1 is SGHTA and CDR2 FQGNSA. Trimming cost V 1 base and J 6 bases; bases outside gene matches: 7. The CDR3 extends over 15 amino acids. The CDR3 region is CASSLVAGVLGEQYF. In DNA, the CDR3 is TGTGCCAGCAGCTTAGTAGCGGGAGTCCTGGGCGAGCAGTACTTC.

This clonotype was seen ten or more times. The chain employs TRBV29-1 and TRBJ1-5, with D uncertain. Per germline, CDR1 SQVTM and CDR2 ANQGSEA. Trimming cost V 3 bases and J 2 bases, with 8 bases left between them. This CDR3 is 13 amino acids long. CDR3 in DNA: TGCAGCGTTGATCTCGGGGGCAATCAGCCCCAGCATTTT. Encoded protein: CSVDLGGNQPQHF. Full variable domain (rest looked up from reference TRBV29-1 and TRBJ1-5): SAVISQKPSRDICQRGTSLTIQCQVDSQVTMMFWYRQQPGQSLTLIATANQGSEATYESGFVIDKFPISRPNLTFSTLTVSNMSPEDSSIYLCSVDLGGNQPQHFGDGTRLSIL.

This clonotype was counted a few times. This rearrangement joins TRBV18 to TRBJ2-1; perhaps TRBD1 as D (6 bases). Trimming took off 5 bases at V and 12 bases at J, with 14 bases between the two ends. The CDR3 covers 12 residues. Germline CDR1 is KGHSH and CDR2 is LQKENI. CDR3 region: CASSTMTRGQFF. In DNA, the CDR3 is TGTGCCAGCTCAACGATGACCAGGGGGCAGTTCTTC.